This T cell receptor beta chain derives from a study of graft-versus-host responses after intestinal transplantation. The assay was immunoSEQ multiplex PCR, and TCRdb's table has in-frame clones only and misses some. The table includes approximately 77,000 clones, around nine tenths detected once. A word on this clone: Antigen unknown.

The specimen was unstimulated CD4+ T cells sorted from spleen or lymph node cells, collected before intestinal transplant. The source of this sequence is a human donor who received an intestinal transplant.

The CDR3 nucleotides read TGTGCCAGCAGTTACTCAGGGGGGGTGAACACTGAAGCTTTCTTT. Protein: CASSYSGGVNTEAFF. The chain recombines TRBV6-5 with TRBJ1-1, with a tentative D call TRBD1 (6 bases). Trimming shortened V by 0 bases and J by 0 bases, and 8 bases separated the two germline ends. The CDR3 covers 15 residues. Per the germline V gene, CDR1 is MNHEY and CDR2 is SVGAGI.